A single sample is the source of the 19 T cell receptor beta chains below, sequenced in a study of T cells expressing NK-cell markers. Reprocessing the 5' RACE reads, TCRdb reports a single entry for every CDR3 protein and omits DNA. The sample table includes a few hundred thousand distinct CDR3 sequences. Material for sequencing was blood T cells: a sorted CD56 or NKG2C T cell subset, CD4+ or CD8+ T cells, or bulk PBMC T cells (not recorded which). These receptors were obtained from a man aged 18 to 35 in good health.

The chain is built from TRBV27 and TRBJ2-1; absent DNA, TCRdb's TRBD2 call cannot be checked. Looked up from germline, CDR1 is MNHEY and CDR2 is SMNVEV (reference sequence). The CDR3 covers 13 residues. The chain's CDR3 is CASSKIAYNEQFF.

The CDR3 here is CASRLRLGLAGGQSYNEQFF. V usage is TRBV5-1 and J usage is TRBJ2-1; the D gene TCRdb calls, TRBD2, cannot be checked with no DNA. Per the germline V gene, CDR1 is SGHRS and CDR2 is YFSETQ. CDR3 length equals 20 residues.

CDR3 loop: CASSLSPGTGTYEQYF. The chain recombines TRBV5-1 with TRBJ2-7; TCRdb lists TRBD1, though no DNA is available to test this call. CDR3 size: 16 residues. The V gene's germline CDR1 is SGHRS and CDR2 YFSETQ.

The CDR3 here is CASSQTSGEEKLFF. This chain links TRBV18 with TRBJ1-4. Germline assignment: CDR1 KGHSH and CDR2 LQKENI. The CDR3 is 14 amino acids. The full variable domain, with the rest looked up from reference TRBV18 and TRBJ1-4, is NAGVMQNPRHLVRRRGQEARLRCSPMKGHSHVYWYRQLPEEGLKFMVYLQKENIIDESGMPKERFSAEFPKEGPSILRIQQVVRGDSAAYFCASSQTSGEEKLFFGSGTQLSVL.

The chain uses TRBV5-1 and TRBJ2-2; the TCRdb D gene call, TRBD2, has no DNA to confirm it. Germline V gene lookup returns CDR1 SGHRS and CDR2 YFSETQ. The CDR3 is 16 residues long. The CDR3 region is CASSLSSGTSSGELFF.

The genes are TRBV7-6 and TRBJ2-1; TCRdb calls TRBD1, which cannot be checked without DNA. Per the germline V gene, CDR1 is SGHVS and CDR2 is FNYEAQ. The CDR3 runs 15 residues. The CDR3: CASSLRQGGYNEQFF.

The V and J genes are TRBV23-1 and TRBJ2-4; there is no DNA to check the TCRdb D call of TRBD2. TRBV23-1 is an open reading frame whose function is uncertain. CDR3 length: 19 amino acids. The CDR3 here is CASSQRCSGRHVTKNIQYF.

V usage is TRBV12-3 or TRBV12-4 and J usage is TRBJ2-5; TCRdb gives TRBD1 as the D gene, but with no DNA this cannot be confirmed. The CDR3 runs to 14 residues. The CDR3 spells CASSYYRGQETQYF.

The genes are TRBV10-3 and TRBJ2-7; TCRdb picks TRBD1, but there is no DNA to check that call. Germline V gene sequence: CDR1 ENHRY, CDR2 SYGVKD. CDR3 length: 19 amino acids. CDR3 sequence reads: CAIRERIGTGKALGGEQYF.

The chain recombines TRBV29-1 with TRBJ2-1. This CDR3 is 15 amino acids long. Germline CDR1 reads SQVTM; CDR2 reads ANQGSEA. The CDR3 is CSVESRRELRNEQFF.

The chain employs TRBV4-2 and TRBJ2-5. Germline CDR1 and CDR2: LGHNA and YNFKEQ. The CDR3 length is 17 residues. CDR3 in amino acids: CASSLKLAAGTQETQYF.

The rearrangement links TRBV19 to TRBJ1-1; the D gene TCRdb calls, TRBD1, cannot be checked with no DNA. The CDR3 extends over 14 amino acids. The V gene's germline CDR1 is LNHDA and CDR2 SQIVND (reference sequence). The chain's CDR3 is CASRRDSSNTEAFF.

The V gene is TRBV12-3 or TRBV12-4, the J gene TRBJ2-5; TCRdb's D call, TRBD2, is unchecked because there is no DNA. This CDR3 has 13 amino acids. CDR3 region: CASTQSASRTQYF.

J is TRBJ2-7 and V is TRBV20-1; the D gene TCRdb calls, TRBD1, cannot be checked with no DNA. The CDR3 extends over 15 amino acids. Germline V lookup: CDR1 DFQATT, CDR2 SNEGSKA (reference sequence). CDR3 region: CSARAWDQGSYEQYF.

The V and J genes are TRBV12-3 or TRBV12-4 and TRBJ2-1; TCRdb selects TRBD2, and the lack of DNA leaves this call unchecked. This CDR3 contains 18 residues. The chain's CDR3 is CASSRSAPGLAPHNEQFF.

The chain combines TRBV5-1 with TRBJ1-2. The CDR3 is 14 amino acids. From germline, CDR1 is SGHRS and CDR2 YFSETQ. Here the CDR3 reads CASSLAGIDYGYTF.

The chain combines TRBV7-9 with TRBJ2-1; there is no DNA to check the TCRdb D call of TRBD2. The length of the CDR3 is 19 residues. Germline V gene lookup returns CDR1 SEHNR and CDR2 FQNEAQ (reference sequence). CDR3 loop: CASSFGGPGLAGGRDEQFF.

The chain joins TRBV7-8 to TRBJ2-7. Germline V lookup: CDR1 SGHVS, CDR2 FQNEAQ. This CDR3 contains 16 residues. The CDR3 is CASSLADLQRDYEQYF.

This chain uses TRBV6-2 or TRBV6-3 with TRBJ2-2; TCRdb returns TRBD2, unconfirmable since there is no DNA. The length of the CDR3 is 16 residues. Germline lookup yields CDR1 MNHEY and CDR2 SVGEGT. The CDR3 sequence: CASLVSLGLRSGELFF.